The entry below gives a single TCR beta chain sequence along with its context. The antigen is not known. The sample comes from a study of identifying expanded T cells in peripheral blood. Produced via immunoSEQ multiplex PCR; TCRdb's table is partial and in-frame only. The sample comprises 100,000 to 150,000 clones, about 86% of which are singletons, and roughly 7.9% rests with the top ten. During the collection period, no donor immune events like infections were recorded. General study results and limits: Technical replicates showed about 1.2 changed clones; around two weeks 15 to 20; four weeks 19. Variance in clone template counts between roughly 2-week samples significantly increased with total template count across all healthy donors.

CDR3 length: 14 residues. Trimming removed 6 bases at V and 7 bases at J, with 18 bases between. Germline V gene data show CDR1 as SQVTM and CDR2 as ANQGSEA. The sequenced sample consisted of blood. The clonotype comes from a person between 18 and 75 years old in good health. V is TRBV29-1 and J is TRBJ2-2, with D tentatively TRBD2 (5 bases). CDR3 nucleotide sequence: TGCAGCGTCTCCGGCGGGTCCCCGGGCGGGGAGCTGTTTTTT. Protein sequence: CSVSGGSPGGELFF.